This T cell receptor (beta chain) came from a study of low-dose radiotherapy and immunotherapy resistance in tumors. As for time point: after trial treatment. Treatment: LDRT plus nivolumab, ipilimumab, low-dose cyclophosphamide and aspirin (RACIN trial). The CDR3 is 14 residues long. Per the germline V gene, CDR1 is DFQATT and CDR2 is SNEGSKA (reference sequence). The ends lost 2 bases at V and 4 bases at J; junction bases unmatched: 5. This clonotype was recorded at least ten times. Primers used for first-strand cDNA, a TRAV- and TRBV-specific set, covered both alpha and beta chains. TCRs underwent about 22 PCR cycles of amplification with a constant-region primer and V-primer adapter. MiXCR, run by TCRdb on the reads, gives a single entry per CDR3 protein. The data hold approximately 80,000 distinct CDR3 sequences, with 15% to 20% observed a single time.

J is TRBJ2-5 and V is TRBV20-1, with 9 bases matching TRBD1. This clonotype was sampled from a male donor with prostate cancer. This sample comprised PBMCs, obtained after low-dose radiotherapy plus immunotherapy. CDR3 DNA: TGCAGTGCTAGAATACAGGGGGCCAGAGAGACCCAGTACTTC. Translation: CSARIQGARETQYF.